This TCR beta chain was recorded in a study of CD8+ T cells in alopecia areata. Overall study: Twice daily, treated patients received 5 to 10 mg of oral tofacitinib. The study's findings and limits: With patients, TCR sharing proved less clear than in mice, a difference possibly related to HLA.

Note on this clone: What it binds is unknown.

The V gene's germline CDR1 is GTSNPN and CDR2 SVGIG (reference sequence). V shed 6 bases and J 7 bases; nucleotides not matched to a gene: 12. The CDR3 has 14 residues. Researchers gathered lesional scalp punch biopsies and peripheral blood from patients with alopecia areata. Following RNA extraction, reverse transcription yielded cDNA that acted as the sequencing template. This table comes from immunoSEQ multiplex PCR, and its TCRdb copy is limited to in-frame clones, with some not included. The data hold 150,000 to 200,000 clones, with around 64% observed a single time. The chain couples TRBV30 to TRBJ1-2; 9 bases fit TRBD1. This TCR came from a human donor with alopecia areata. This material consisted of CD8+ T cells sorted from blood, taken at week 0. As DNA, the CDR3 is TGTGCCTGCTATCCGGGACAGGGTTTTAGTGGCTACACCTTC. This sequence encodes CACYPGQGFSGYTF.